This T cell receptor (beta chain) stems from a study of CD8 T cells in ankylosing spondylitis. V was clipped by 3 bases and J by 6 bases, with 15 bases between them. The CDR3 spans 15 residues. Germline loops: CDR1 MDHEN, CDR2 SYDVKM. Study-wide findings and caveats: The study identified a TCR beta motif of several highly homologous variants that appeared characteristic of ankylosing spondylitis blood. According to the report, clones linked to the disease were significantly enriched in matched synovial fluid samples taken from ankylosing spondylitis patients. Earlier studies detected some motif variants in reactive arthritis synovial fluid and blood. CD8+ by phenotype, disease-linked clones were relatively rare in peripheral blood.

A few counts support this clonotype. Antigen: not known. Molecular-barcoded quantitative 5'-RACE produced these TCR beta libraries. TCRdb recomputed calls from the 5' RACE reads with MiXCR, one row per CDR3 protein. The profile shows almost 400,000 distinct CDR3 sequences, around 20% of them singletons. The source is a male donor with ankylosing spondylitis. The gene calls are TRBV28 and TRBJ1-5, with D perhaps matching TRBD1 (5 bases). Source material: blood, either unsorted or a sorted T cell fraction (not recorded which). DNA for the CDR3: TGTGCCAGCAGTTTCCCCCACGGGGCCGGTCAGCCCCAGCATTTT. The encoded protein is CASSFPHGAGQPQHF.